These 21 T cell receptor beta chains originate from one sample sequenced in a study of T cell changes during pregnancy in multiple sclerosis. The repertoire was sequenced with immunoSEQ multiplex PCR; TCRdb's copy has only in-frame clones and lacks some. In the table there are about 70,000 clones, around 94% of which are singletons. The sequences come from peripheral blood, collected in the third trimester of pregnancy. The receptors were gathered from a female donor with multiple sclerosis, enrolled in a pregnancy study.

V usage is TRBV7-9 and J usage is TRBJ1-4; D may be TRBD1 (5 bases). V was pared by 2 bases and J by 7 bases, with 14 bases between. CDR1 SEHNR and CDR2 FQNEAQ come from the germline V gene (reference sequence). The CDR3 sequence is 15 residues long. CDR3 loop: CASSLPTGGAEKLFF. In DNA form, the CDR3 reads TGTGCCAGCAGCTTACCCACAGGCGGGGCTGAAAAACTGTTTTTT. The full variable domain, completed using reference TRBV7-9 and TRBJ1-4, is DTGVSQNPRHKITKRGQNVTFRCDPISEHNRLYWYRQTLGQGPEFLTYFQNEAQLEKSRLLSDRFSAERPKGSFSTLEIQRTEQGDSAMYLCASSLPTGGAEKLFFGSGTQLSVL.

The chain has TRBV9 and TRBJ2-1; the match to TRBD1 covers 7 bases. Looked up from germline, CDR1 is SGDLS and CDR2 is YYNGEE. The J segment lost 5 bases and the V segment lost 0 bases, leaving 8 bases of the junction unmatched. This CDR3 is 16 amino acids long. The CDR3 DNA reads TGTGCCAGCAGCGTAGCCTTGGGACAGACCGACAATGAGCAGTTCTTC. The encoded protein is CASSVALGQTDNEQFF.

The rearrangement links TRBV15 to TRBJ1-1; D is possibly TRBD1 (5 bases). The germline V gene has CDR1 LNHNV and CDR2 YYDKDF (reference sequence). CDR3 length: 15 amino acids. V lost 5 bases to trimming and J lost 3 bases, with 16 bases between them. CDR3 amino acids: CATSSPGVGDTEAFF. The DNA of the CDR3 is TGTGCCACCAGCTCTCCGGGGGTGGGCGACACTGAAGCTTTCTTT.

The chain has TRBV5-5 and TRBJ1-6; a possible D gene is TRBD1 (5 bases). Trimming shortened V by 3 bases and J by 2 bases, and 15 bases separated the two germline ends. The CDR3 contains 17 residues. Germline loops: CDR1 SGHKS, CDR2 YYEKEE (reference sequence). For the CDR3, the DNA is TGTGCCAGCAGCTACCTAGCGGGAGGGGCCTATAATTCACCCCTCCACTTT. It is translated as CASSYLAGGAYNSPLHF.

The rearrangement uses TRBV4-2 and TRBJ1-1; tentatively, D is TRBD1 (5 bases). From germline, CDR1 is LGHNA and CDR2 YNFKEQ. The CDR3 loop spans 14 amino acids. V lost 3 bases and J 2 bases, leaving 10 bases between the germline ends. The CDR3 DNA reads TGTGCCAGCAGCCAGCTACAGGAAAACACTGAAGCTTTCTTT. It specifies CASSQLQENTEAFF.

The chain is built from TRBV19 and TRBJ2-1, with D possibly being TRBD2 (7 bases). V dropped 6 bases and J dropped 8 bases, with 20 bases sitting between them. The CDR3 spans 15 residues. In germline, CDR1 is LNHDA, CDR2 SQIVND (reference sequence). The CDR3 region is CASSLWGGLVDEQFF. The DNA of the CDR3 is TGTGCCAGTAGCCTTTGGGGGGGGCTAGTGGATGAGCAGTTCTTC.

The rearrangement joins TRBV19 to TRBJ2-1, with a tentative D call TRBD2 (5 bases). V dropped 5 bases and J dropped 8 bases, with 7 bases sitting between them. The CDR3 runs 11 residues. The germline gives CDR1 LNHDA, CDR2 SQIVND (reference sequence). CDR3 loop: CASSSRDEQFF. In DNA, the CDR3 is TGTGCCAGTAGTTCGAGGGATGAGCAGTTCTTC.

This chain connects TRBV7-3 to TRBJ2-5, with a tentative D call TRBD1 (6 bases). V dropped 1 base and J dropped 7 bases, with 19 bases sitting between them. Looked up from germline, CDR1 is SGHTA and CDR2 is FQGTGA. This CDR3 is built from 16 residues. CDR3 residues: CASSLIPPGGDGTQYF. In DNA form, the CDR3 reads TGTGCCAGCAGCTTAATCCCCCCTGGGGGCGACGGGACCCAGTACTTC.

The CDR3 DNA sequence: TGTGCCAGTAGTATAGGGTTAAGCGGCAATCAGCCCCAGCATTTT. It translates to CASSIGLSGNQPQHF. This chain links TRBV19 with TRBJ1-5; D is ambiguous. The CDR3 extends over 15 amino acids. CDR1 and CDR2 (germline): LNHDA, SQIVND (reference sequence). Trimming removed 1 base from V and 2 bases from J, with 9 bases in between.

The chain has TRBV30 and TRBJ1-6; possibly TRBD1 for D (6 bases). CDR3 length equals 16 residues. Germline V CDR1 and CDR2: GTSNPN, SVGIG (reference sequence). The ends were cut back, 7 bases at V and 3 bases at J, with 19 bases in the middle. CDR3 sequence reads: CAFSLGGLIYNSPLHF. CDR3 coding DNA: TGTGCCTTCTCCCTGGGGGGGCTTATCTATAATTCACCCCTCCACTTT.

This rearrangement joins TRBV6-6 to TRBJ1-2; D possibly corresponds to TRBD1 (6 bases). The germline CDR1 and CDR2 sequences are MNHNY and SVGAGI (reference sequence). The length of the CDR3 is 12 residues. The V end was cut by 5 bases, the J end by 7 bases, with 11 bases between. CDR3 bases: TGTGCCAGCAGTAACAGGGTCTCTGGCTACACCTTC. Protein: CASSNRVSGYTF.

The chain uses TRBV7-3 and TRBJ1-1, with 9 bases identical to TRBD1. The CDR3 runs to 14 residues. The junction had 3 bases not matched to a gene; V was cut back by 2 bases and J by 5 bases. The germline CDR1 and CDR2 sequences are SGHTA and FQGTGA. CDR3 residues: CASSLGDRATEAFF. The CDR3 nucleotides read TGTGCCAGCAGCTTAGGGGACAGGGCGACTGAAGCTTTCTTT.

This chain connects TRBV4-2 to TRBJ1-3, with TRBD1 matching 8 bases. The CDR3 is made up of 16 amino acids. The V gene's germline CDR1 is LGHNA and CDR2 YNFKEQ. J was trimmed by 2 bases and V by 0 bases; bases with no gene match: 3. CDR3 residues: CASSQDRQGTGNTIYF. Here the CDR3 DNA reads TGTGCCAGCAGCCAAGATCGACAGGGGACTGGAAACACCATATATTTT.

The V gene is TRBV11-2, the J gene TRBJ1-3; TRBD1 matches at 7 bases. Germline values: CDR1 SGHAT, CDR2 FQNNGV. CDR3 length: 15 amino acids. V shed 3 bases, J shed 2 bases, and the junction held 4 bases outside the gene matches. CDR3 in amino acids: CASSFDRAPGNTIYF. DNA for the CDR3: TGTGCCAGCAGCTTCGACAGGGCACCTGGAAACACCATATATTTT.

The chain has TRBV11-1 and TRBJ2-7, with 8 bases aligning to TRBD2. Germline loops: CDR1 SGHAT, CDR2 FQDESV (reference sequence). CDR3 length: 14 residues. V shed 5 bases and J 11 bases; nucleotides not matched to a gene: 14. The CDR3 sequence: CASSDPGGALEEYF. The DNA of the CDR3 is TGTGCCAGCAGCGACCCGGGGGGGGCCCTAGAGGAGTACTTC.

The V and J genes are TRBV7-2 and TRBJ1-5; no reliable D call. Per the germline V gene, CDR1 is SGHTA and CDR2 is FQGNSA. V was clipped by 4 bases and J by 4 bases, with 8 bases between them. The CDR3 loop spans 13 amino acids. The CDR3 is CASSSDGNQPQHF. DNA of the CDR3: TGTGCCAGCAGCTCAGACGGGAATCAGCCCCAGCATTTT.

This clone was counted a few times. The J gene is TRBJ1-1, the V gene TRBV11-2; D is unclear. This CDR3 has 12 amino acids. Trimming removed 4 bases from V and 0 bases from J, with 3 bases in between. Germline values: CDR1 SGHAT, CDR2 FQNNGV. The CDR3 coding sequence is TGTGCCAGCAGCTCTGTGAACACTGAAGCTTTCTTT. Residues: CASSSVNTEAFF.

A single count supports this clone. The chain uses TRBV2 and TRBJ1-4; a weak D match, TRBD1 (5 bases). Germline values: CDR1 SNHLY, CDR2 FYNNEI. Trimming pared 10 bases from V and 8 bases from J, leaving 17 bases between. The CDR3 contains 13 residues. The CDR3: CATAVGEGEKLFF. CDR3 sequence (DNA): TGTGCCACAGCCGTTGGGGAGGGGGAAAAACTGTTTTTT.

The CDR3 here is CASSYSGTSPPSTFF. The DNA of the CDR3 is TGTGCCAGCAGCTACTCCGGGACTAGCCCGCCATCCACATTCTTC. The chain has TRBV13 and TRBJ2-1, with TRBD2 matching 9 bases. This CDR3 has 15 amino acids. Germline assignment: CDR1 PRHDT and CDR2 FYEKMQ (reference sequence). V shed 4 bases, J shed 16 bases, and the junction held 17 bases outside the gene matches.

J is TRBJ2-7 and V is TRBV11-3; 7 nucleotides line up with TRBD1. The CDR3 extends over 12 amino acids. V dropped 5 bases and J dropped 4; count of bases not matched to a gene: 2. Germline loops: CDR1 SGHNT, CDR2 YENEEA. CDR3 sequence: CASSKTGYEQYF. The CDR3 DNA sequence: TGTGCCAGCAGCAAGACAGGGTACGAGCAGTACTTC.

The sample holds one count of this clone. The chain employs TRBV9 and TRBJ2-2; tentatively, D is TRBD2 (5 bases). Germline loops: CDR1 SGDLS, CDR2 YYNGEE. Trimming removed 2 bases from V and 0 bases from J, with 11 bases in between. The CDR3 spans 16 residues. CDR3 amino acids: CASSVSGLANTGELFF. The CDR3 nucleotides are TGTGCCAGCAGCGTGAGCGGCCTCGCGAACACCGGGGAGCTGTTTTTT.